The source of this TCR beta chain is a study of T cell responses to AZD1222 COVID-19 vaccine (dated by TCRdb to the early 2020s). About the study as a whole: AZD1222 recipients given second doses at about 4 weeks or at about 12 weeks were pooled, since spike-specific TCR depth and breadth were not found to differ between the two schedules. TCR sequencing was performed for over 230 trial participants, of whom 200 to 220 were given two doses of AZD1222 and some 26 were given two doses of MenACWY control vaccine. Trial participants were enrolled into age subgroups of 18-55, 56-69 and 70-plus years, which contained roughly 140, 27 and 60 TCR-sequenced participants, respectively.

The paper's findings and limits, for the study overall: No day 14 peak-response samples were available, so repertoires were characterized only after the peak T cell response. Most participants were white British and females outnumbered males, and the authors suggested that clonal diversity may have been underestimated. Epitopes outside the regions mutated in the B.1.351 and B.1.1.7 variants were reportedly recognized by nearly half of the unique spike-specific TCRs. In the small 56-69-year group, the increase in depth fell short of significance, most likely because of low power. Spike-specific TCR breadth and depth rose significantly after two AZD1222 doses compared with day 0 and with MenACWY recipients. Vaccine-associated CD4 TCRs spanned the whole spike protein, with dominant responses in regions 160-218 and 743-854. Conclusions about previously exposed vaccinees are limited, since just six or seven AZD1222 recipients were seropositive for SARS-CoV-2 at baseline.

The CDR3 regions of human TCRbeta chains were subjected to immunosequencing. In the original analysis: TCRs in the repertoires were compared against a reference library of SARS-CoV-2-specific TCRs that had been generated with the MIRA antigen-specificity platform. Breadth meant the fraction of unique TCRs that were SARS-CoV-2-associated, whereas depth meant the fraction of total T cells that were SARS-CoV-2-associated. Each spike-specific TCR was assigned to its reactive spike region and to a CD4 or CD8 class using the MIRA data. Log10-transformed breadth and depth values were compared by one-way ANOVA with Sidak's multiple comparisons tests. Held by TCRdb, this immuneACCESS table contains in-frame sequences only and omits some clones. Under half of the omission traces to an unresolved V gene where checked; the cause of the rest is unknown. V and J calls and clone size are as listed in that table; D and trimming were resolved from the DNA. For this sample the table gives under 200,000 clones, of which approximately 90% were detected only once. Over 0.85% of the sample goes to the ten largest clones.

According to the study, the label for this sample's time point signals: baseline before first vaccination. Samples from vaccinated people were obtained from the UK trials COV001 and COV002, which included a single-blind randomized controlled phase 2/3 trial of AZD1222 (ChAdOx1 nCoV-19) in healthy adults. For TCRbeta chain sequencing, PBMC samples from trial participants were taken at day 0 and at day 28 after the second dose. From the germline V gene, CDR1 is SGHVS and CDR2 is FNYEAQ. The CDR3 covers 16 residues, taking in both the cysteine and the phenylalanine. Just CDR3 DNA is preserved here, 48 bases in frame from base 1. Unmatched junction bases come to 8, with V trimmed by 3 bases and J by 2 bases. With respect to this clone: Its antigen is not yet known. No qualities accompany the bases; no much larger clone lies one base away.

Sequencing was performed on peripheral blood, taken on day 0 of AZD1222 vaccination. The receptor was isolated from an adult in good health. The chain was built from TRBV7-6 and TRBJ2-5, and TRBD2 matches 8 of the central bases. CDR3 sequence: CASSLGAGGLQETQYF. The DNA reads TGTGCCAGCAGCTTGGGGGCGGGGGGACTACAAGAGACCCAGTACTTC.